This T cell receptor (beta chain) was identified during a study of cytomegalovirus exposure and HLA in healthy donors. The primer mix had 60 Vbeta and 13 Jbeta primers. Here immunoSEQ multiplex PCR was the method, and the copy in TCRdb shows in-frame clones only, minus some. The data show roughly 130,000 clones, with nearly 90% seen just once and roughly 0.53% held by the top ten. The CDR3 totals 17 residues. V was clipped by 0 bases and J by 5 bases; unmatched bases: 9. Germline V lookup: CDR1 SGHRS, CDR2 YFSETQ. This clone came up once. Its antigen is undetermined. General observations from the study: Presence/absence analysis assumed near-uniform sequencing depth across donors.

This receptor was obtained from a woman aged 40 to 50 in good health and CMV-seronegative. Source material: PBMCs. The chain links TRBV5-1 to TRBJ2-5, with 11 bases fitting TRBD2. CDR3 sequence reads: CASSLAPGLAAVETQYF. CDR3 in DNA: TGCGCCAGCAGCTTGGCGCCGGGACTAGCGGCAGTTGAGACCCAGTACTTC.